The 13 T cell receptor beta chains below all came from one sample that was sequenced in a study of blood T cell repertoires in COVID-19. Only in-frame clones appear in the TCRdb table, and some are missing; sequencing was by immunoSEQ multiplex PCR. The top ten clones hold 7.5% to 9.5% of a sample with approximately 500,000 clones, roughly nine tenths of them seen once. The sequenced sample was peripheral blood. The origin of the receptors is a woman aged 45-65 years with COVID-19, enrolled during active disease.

As DNA, the CDR3 is TGTGCCAGCAGCTCCCGGACTAGCGGGGGGGCAGTAGATACGCAGTATTTT. Protein product: CASSSRTSGGAVDTQYF. The chain employs TRBV7-8 and TRBJ2-3, with 15 positions matching TRBD2. The CDR3 length is 17 residues. Germline V gives CDR1 SGHVS, CDR2 FQNEAQ. Trimming took 4 bases from V and 5 from J; bases not matched to a gene: 7.

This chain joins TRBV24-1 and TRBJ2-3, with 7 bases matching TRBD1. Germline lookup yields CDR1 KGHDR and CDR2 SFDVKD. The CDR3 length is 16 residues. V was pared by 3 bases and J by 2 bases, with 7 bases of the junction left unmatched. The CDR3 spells CATSDPRQGTTDTQYF. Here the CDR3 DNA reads TGTGCCACCAGTGATCCTCGACAGGGCACCACAGATACGCAGTATTTT.

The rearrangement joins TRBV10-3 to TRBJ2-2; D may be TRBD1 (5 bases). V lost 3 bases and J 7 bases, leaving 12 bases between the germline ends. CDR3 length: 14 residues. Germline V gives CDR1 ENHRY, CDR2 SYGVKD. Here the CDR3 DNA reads TGTGCCATCAGTGACACCAGGGATAACGGGGAGCTGTTTTTT. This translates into CAISDTRDNGELFF.

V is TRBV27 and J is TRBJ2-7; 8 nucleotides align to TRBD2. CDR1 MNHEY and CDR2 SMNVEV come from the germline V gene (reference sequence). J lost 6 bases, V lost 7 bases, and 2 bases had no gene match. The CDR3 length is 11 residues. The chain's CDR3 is CASTAGGEQYF. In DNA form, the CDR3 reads TGTGCCAGCACCGCGGGGGGCGAGCAGTACTTC.

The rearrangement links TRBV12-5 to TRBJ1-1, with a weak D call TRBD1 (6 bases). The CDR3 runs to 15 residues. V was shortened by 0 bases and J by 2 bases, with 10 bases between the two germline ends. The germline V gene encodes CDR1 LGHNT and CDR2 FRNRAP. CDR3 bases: TGTGCTAGTGGTTTGGTACTAGGGGGAAACACTGAAGCTTTCTTT. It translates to CASGLVLGGNTEAFF.

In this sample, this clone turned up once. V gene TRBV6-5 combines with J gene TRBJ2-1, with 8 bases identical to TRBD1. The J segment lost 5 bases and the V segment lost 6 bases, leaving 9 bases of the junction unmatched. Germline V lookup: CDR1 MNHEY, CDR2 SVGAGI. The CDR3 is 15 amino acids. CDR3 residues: CASSPWTGTDNEQFF. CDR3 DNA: TGTGCCAGCAGCCCCTGGACAGGGACAGACAATGAGCAGTTCTTC.

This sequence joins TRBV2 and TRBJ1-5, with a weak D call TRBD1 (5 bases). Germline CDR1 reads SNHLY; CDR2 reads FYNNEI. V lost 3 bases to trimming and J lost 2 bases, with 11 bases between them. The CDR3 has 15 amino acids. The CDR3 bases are TGTGCCAGCAGTGATTGGGGGGGAGGCAATCAGCCCCAGCATTTT. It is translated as CASSDWGGGNQPQHF.

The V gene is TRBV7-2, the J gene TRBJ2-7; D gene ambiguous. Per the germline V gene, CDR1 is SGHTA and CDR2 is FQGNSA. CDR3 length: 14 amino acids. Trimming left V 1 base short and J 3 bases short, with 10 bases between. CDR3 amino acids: CASSLGGMGYEQYF. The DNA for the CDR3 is TGTGCCAGCAGCTTAGGAGGAATGGGCTACGAGCAGTACTTC.

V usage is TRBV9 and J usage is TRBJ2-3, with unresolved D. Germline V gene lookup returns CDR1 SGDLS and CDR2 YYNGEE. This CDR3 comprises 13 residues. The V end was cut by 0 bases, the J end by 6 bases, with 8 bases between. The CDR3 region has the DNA TGTGCCAGCAGCGTAGGCTACCGGGATACGCAGTATTTT. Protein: CASSVGYRDTQYF.

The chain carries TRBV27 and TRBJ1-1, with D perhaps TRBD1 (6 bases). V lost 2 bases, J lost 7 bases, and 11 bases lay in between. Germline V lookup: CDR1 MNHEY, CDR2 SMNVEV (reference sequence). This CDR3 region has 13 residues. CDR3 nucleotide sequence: TGTGCCAGCAGTTTAGCAGGGGCCTTTGAAGCTTTCTTT. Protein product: CASSLAGAFEAFF.

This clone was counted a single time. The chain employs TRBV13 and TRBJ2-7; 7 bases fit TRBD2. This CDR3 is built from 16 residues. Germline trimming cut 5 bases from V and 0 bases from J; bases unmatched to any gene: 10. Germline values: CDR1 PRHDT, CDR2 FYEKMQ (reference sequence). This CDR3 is CASSPPLGTTSYEQYF. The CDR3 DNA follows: TGTGCCAGCAGCCCCCCCCTTGGGACTACCTCCTACGAGCAGTACTTC.

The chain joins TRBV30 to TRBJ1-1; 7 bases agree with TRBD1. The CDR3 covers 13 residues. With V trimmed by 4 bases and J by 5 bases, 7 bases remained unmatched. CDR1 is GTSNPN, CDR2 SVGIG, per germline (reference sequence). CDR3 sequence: CAWTATGVTEAFF. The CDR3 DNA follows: TGTGCCTGGACCGCCACAGGGGTGACTGAAGCTTTCTTT.

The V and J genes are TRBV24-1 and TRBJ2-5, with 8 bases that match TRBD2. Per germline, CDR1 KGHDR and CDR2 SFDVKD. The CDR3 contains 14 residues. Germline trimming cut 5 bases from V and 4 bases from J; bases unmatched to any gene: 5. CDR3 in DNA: TGTGCCACCAGTGCCACGGGGGGGGTAGAGACCCAGTACTTC. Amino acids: CATSATGGVETQYF.